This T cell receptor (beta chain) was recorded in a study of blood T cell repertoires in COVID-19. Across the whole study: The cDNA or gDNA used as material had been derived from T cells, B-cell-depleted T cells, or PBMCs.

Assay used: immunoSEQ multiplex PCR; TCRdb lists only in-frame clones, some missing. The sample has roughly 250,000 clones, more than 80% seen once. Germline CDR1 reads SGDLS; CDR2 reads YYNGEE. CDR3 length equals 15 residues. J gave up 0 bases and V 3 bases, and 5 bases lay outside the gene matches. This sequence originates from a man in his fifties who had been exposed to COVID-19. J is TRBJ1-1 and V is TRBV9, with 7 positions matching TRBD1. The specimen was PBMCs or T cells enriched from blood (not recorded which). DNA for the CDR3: TGTGCCAGCAGCGGACAGGGACATTTGAACACTGAAGCTTTCTTT. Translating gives CASSGQGHLNTEAFF.